This T cell receptor (beta chain) appears in the sequencing data of a study of blood T cell repertoires in COVID-19. The V end was cut by 5 bases, the J end by 0 bases, with 13 bases between. Germline V lookup: CDR1 MNHEY, CDR2 SVGEGT. This CDR3 region has 15 residues. In the study's own analysis: It was from reference gene primer amplification that nucleated cell counts were estimated. Method: immunoSEQ multiplex PCR; TCRdb's copy keeps in-frame clones and lacks some. The V and J calls and the clone size are those of that table, but D and trimming were determined from the DNA. The sample has 80,000 to 95,000 clones, more than 75% seen once.

This TCR was sampled from a human donor in a cohort sampled during active COVID-19. The chain links TRBV6-2 or TRBV6-3 to TRBJ1-2, with no clear D. Sample: peripheral blood. The DNA of the CDR3 is TGTGCCAGCAGTGACTTCGGAGGAGCTAACTATGGCTACACCTTC. It is translated as CASSDFGGANYGYTF.